The 15 T cell receptor beta chains below were found in one sample sequenced in a study of CD8 T cells in Susac syndrome. RNA in amounts of roughly 0.45 to 1 ug was reverse transcribed with random hexamers. Each CDR3 protein gets one entry after TCRdb re-called the immunoSEQ multiplex PCR reads with MiXCR. The table has about 84,000 distinct CDR3 sequences, 85% to 95% seen once. Input material: CD8+ T cells from PBMCs. The receptors were sampled from a human donor in good health.

This chain links TRBV12-3 or TRBV12-4 with TRBJ2-1; D possibly corresponds to TRBD2 (5 bases). This CDR3 contains 14 residues. With 5 bases removed from V and 2 bases from J, the gap between germline ends came to 10 bases. DNA for the CDR3: TGTGCCAGCAGTGGAGGAGTAACCTACAATGAGCAGTTCTTC. Its translation is CASSGGVTYNEQFF.

The chain recombines TRBV23-1 with TRBJ2-7, with a weak D call TRBD2 (6 bases). TRBV23-1 is known as an ORF, though its function is uncertain. The ends were cut back, 1 base at V and 7 bases at J, with 17 bases in the middle. This CDR3 has 15 amino acids. The CDR3 here is CASSQLTPGGLEQYF. CDR3 coding DNA: TGCGCCAGCAGTCAATTGACCCCTGGGGGGTTAGAGCAGTACTTC.

This clonotype was seen a single time. V is TRBV4-1 and J is TRBJ2-7; 9 nucleotides align to TRBD1. Germline CDR1 MGHRA, CDR2 YSYEKL. V lost 4 bases and J lost 2; bases outside the gene matches: 6. This CDR3 is built from 15 residues. Here the CDR3 reads CASSPLTGGAYEQYF. The CDR3 region has the DNA TGCGCCAGCAGCCCACTGACAGGGGGTGCCTACGAGCAGTACTTC.

The chain has TRBV5-6 and TRBJ1-6; possible D gene TRBD1, 6 bases. Trimming left V 4 bases short and J 7 bases short, with 15 bases between. CDR1 and CDR2 (germline): SGHDT, YYEEEE. The CDR3 extends over 15 amino acids. Here the CDR3 reads CASSGGLAGNSPLHF. DNA of the CDR3: TGTGCCAGCAGCGGGGGGCTAGCGGGCAATTCACCCCTCCACTTT.

The chain recombines TRBV5-1 with TRBJ1-4; no clear D. The CDR3 runs 13 residues. Trimming took off 4 bases at V and 6 bases at J, with 10 bases between the two ends. Germline-derived CDR1 and CDR2 are SGHRS and YFSETQ. Here the CDR3 DNA reads TGCGCCAGCAGCCCCCCTGGTGATGAAAAACTGTTTTTT. It yields the protein CASSPPGDEKLFF.

The chain couples TRBV3-1 to TRBJ2-2, with D tentatively TRBD1 or TRBD2 (5 bases each). This CDR3 has 17 residues. Deletions cut 5 bases from V and 4 bases from J, with 20 bases between. CDR1 is LGHDT and CDR2 is YNNKEL in the germline V gene (reference sequence). The CDR3 reads CASSSRPGDLVTGELFF. The CDR3 bases are TGTGCCAGCAGCTCCCGGCCCGGGGACCTGGTCACCGGGGAGCTGTTTTTT.

This chain uses TRBV6-1 with TRBJ2-1; D is undetermined. Germline V gives CDR1 MNHNS, CDR2 SASEGT. V lost 10 bases and J lost 13, with 8 bases in between. The CDR3 contains 8 residues. CDR3 DNA sequence: TGTGCCATATCCCACCAGTTCTTC. As protein: CAISHQFF.

The chain uses TRBV27 and TRBJ1-1; no definite D call. V gave up 2 bases and J gave up 1 base, with 8 bases separating them. The CDR3 runs 14 residues. The germline V gene encodes CDR1 MNHEY and CDR2 SMNVEV (reference sequence). The DNA for the CDR3 is TGTGCCAGCAGTTTAAAAGGACCGAACACTGAAGCTTTCTTT. As protein: CASSLKGPNTEAFF.

This sequence joins TRBV7-9 and TRBJ1-1; D remains ambiguous. Looked up from germline, CDR1 is SEHNR and CDR2 is FQNEAQ (reference sequence). Deletions cut 1 base from V and 1 base from J, with 10 bases between. There are 15 residues in the CDR3. CDR3 in amino acids: CASSLVSSRNTEAFF. The CDR3 nucleotides read TGTGCCAGCAGCTTAGTTTCGTCTCGGAACACTGAAGCTTTCTTT.

The chain's CDR3 is CASSPRVINEKLFF. The CDR3 coding sequence is TGTGCCAGTAGTCCCCGGGTTATCAATGAAAAACTGTTTTTT. The J gene is TRBJ1-4, the V gene TRBV19, with D unresolved. The CDR3 is 14 amino acids. V was pared by 5 bases and J by 5 bases, with 12 bases between. CDR1 is LNHDA and CDR2 is SQIVND in the germline V gene (reference sequence).

V usage is TRBV19 and J usage is TRBJ1-5; TRBD1 aligns across 7 bases. This CDR3 has 15 residues. CDR1 LNHDA and CDR2 SQIVND come from the germline V gene (reference sequence). Trimming took 7 bases from V and 0 from J; bases not matched to a gene: 6. DNA for the CDR3: TGTGCCAGTACCGATAGGGACAGTAGCAATCAGCCCCAGCATTTT. Translated: CASTDRDSSNQPQHF.

The rearrangement joins TRBV9 to TRBJ2-3, with TRBD1 identical over 8 bases. With 6 bases clipped from V and 5 bases from J, the junction kept 14 bases outside the gene matches. The germline gives CDR1 SGDLS, CDR2 YYNGEE. This CDR3 is built from 16 residues. CDR3 loop: CASNTGKDRAEDTQYF. CDR3 bases: TGTGCCAGCAATACGGGGAAGGACAGGGCGGAAGATACGCAGTATTTT.

As for this clonotype: One end of the junction fails to match germline, which may point to a read error. This chain links TRBV5-6 with TRBJ2-1, with D possibly matching TRBD1 (6 bases). CDR3 length: 16 amino acids. Per the germline V gene, CDR1 is SGHDT and CDR2 is YYEEEE. CDR3 region: CASSSPSGGLNNGQFF. For the CDR3, the DNA is TGTGCCAGCAGCTCTCCCAGTGGGGGCCTGAACAATGGGCAGTTCTTC.

This chain joins TRBV9 and TRBJ1-1, with 7 bases aligning to TRBD1. V shed 4 bases and J 1 base; nucleotides not matched to a gene: 13. The CDR3 has 17 amino acids. CDR1 is SGDLS and CDR2 is YYNGEE in the germline V gene. The CDR3, as DNA: TGTGCCAGCAGCCCGGGACAGAACCTTTTTCGGAACACTGAAGCTTTCTTT. Amino acid sequence: CASSPGQNLFRNTEAFF.

J is TRBJ2-5 and V is TRBV27; TRBD1 matches at 7 bases. J gave up 2 bases and V 4 bases, and 4 bases lay outside the gene matches. The CDR3 is made up of 14 amino acids. CDR1 and CDR2 (germline): MNHEY, SMNVEV (reference sequence). The chain's CDR3 is CASSSRQGQETQYF. The CDR3 nucleotides read TGTGCCAGCAGTTCTCGACAGGGACAAGAGACCCAGTACTTC.